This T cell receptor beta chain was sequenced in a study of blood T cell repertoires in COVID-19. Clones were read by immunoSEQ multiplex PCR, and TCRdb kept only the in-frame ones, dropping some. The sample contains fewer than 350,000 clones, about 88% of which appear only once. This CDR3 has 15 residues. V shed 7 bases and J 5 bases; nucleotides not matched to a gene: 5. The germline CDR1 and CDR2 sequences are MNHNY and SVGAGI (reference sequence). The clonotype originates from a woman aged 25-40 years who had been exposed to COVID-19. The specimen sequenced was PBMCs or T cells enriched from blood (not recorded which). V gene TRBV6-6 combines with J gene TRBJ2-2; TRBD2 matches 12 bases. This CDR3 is CASNLLAGGTGELFF. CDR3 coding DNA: TGTGCCAGCAATCTTCTAGCGGGAGGGACCGGGGAGCTGTTTTTT.